Below are 18 T cell receptor beta chains sequenced from a single sample in a study of pediatric ulcerative colitis (dated by TCRdb to about 2019). During colonoscopy, one to two rectal pinch biopsies were obtained for research purposes. Library generation was performed with the immunoSEQ multiplex PCR assay. TCRdb obtained this table from immuneACCESS and retained in-frame rearrangements with V and J assigned. These tables miss some clones; where compared with another copy, unresolved V genes account for less than half of the shortfall, and the remainder is unexplained. This sample has fewer than 12,000 clones in its table, and 80% to 90% of those were observed once. Together, the top ten hold about 3.9% of the sample. Sample: gut tissue. These receptor sequences come from a girl under 18 who was a control in a study of pediatric ulcerative colitis.

This CDR3 is CASSLPPKGAAFF. CDR3 bases: TGTGCCAGCAGTTTACCCCCAAAGGGGGCGGCGTTCTTC. The rearrangement joins TRBV28 to TRBJ2-1, with TRBD1 matching over 7 bases. The germline V gene has CDR1 MDHEN and CDR2 SYDVKM. The junction had 10 bases not matched to a gene; V was cut back by 2 bases and J by 15 bases. CDR3 length: 13 residues.

The chain couples TRBV7-2 to TRBJ2-1; TRBD2 agrees at 12 bases. Looked up from germline, CDR1 is SGHTA and CDR2 is FQGNSA. This CDR3 has 15 residues. V gave up 3 bases and J gave up 4 bases; unmatched junction bases: 1. The CDR3 DNA reads TGTGCCAGCAGCTTGGGGACTAGCGGGTACAATGAGCAGTTCTTC. It translates to CASSLGTSGYNEQFF.

This chain links TRBV4-3 with TRBJ2-1, with D unclear. Germline loops: CDR1 LGHNA, CDR2 YSLEER. The CDR3 is 15 amino acids. The V gene lost 1 base and the J gene lost 9 bases, with 16 bases spanning the gap. CDR3 sequence: CASSQVGWADGEQFF. The CDR3 DNA follows: TGCGCCAGCAGCCAAGTCGGGTGGGCGGACGGTGAGCAGTTCTTC.

The genes are TRBV14 and TRBJ1-1, with D maybe TRBD1 (5 bases). The CDR3 has 12 residues. Germline V gene sequence: CDR1 SGHDN, CDR2 FVKESK. V lost 10 bases and J 1 base, leaving 10 bases between the germline ends. The CDR3 nucleotides are TGTGCCACCCTCACAGGGAACACTGAAGCTTTCTTT. Translation gives CATLTGNTEAFF.

The V and J genes are TRBV6-5 and TRBJ2-7; TRBD1 matches at 8 bases. CDR1 MNHEY and CDR2 SVGAGI come from the germline V gene. The CDR3 is 13 amino acids. J lost 4 bases, V lost 8 bases, and 7 bases had no gene match. This CDR3 reads CASSEDRDYEQYF. CDR3 in DNA: TGTGCCAGCTCCGAGGACAGGGATTACGAGCAGTACTTC.

This clone was counted once. The rearrangement links TRBV12-1 to TRBJ2-7. TRBV12-1 corresponds to a pseudogene. The CDR3 length is 11 residues. CDR3 nucleotide sequence: TGTGCCAGCAGCGCTTTCTACGAGCAGTACTTC. Its translation is CASSAFYEQYF.

The V call is TRBV27, the J call TRBJ1-6; D is undetermined. CDR3 size: 18 residues. Looked up from germline, CDR1 is MNHEY and CDR2 is SMNVEV (reference sequence). V lost 1 base, J lost 3 bases, and 16 bases lay in between. CDR3 region: CASSLYPGSQIYNSPLHF. The CDR3 DNA reads as TGTGCCAGCAGTTTATACCCCGGGAGTCAGATCTATAATTCACCCCTCCACTTT.

This rearrangement joins TRBV11-2 to TRBJ1-5, with D hard to call. Germline loops: CDR1 SGHAT, CDR2 FQNNGV. The germline V and J ends were trimmed by 3 bases and 2 bases, with 11 bases remaining between them. The CDR3 is 15 residues long. CDR3 DNA sequence: TGTGCCAGCAGCTTGAACAGTGAGGGCAATCAGCCCCAGCATTTT. Translation: CASSLNSEGNQPQHF.

The V call is TRBV2, the J call TRBJ2-3; D possibly matches TRBD1 or TRBD2 (5 bases each). Germline V CDR1 and CDR2: SNHLY, FYNNEI. Trimming pared 0 bases from V and 7 bases from J, leaving 14 bases between. The CDR3 totals 15 residues. The CDR3 reads CASSEASAWGYTQYF. For the CDR3, the DNA is TGTGCCAGCAGTGAAGCCTCGGCTTGGGGGTATACGCAGTATTTT.

This rearrangement joins TRBV2 to TRBJ2-7, with a weak D call TRBD2 (5 bases). CDR3 length: 13 amino acids. CDR1 SNHLY and CDR2 FYNNEI come from the germline V gene. Trimming pared 5 bases from V and 10 bases from J, leaving 18 bases between. This CDR3 is CASSSETFEGQYF. The CDR3 coding sequence is TGTGCCAGCAGTTCCGAGACGTTCGAGGGTCAGTACTTC.

This chain joins TRBV30 and TRBJ2-7; 7 bases agree with TRBD1. Germline V gene sequence: CDR1 GTSNPN, CDR2 SVGIG (reference sequence). V lost 2 bases and J lost 4; bases outside the gene matches: 8. The CDR3 covers 14 residues. CDR3 amino acids: CAWSLVGQLYEQYF. In DNA, the CDR3 is TGTGCCTGGAGTCTGGTGGGACAGCTTTACGAGCAGTACTTC. Based on the CDR3 plus reference TRBV30 and TRBJ2-7, the full variable domain is SQTIHQWPATLVQPVGSPLSLECTVEGTSNPNLYWYRQAAGRGLQLLFYSVGIGQISSEVPQNLSASRPQDRQFILSSKKLLLSDSGFYLCAWSLVGQLYEQYFGPGTRLTVT.

The V gene is TRBV5-5, the J gene TRBJ2-6; 12 positions agree with TRBD1. The CDR3 covers 17 residues. Per the germline V gene, CDR1 is SGHKS and CDR2 is YYEKEE (reference sequence). J lost 3 bases, V lost 5 bases, and 6 bases had no gene match. In nucleotides, the CDR3 is TGTGCCAGCAGGGCCGGGACAGGGGGCCGTGGGGCCAACGTCCTGACTTTC. Protein: CASRAGTGGRGANVLTF.

In regard to this clone: This same CDR3 is encoded by further DNA sequences in the sample. This CDR3 reads CSVEGRGQGYGYTF. CDR3 nucleotide sequence: TGCAGCGTTGAGGGGCGGGGGCAAGGCTATGGCTACACCTTC. This chain joins TRBV29-1 and TRBJ1-2; tentatively, D is TRBD1 (6 bases). Per germline, CDR1 SQVTM and CDR2 ANQGSEA. The ends were cut back, 3 bases at V and 4 bases at J, with 15 bases in the middle. This CDR3 comprises 14 residues.

The chain joins TRBV4-1 to TRBJ2-7; the match to TRBD2 covers 9 bases. The CDR3 covers 16 residues. Per germline, CDR1 MGHRA and CDR2 YSYEKL. V was clipped by 1 base and J by 2 bases; unmatched bases: 6. The CDR3 spells CASSQVDSGSTYEQYF. The CDR3 coding sequence is TGCGCCAGCAGCCAAGTGGATAGCGGGAGTACCTACGAGCAGTACTTC.

The V and J genes are TRBV5-8 and TRBJ2-1; 13 nucleotides agree with TRBD2. There are 18 residues in the CDR3. Per the germline V gene, CDR1 is SGHTS and CDR2 is YDEGEE. Trimming removed 0 bases from V and 3 bases from J; junction bases left unmatched: 6. The CDR3 loop reads CASSLAGTSGMVYNEQFF. The DNA for the CDR3 is TGTGCCAGCAGCTTGGCTGGGACTAGCGGGATGGTCTACAATGAGCAGTTCTTC.

A few counts support this clone. This sequence joins TRBV28 and TRBJ1-2; D is unresolved. Per the germline V gene, CDR1 is MDHEN and CDR2 is SYDVKM. The V and J ends lost 3 bases and 3 bases respectively, with 2 bases between them. The CDR3 covers 11 residues. In nucleotides, the CDR3 is TGTGCCAGCAGTTTGGACTATGGCTACACCTTC. It is translated as CASSLDYGYTF.

This chain connects TRBV7-9 to TRBJ1-1; weak D call: TRBD1 (5 bases). This CDR3 contains 15 residues. In germline, CDR1 is SEHNR, CDR2 FQNEAQ (reference sequence). The V end lost 10 bases, the J end lost 1 base, and 19 bases lay between the germline ends. CDR3 coding DNA: TGTGCCACCGGATTTACGAGGGGAACGAACACTGAAGCTTTCTTT. Translated, it gives CATGFTRGTNTEAFF.

The V and J genes are TRBV4-3 and TRBJ2-2; 10 nucleotides align to TRBD2. Germline CDR1 and CDR2: LGHNA and YSLEER. The V gene end was trimmed by 3 bases and the J gene end by 7 bases; junction bases not matched to a gene: 11. The CDR3 sequence is 17 residues long. The CDR3 here is CASSQGLAGDWGGELFF. DNA of the CDR3: TGCGCCAGCAGCCAGGGTCTAGCGGGAGACTGGGGCGGGGAGCTGTTTTTT.